The 14 T cell receptor beta chains below come from one sample, sequenced in a study of OX40 agonist ivuxolimab in advanced cancers. The table came from immunoSEQ multiplex PCR; TCRdb's copy has only in-frame clones and leaves some out. Among 70,000 to 85,000 clones listed, approximately 95% were seen once. Specimen: CD4+ or CD8+ T cells sorted from blood, collected in a trial of the OX40 agonist ivuxolimab. The receptors shown here come from an adult with an advanced solid tumor such as melanoma, head and neck, liver or kidney cancer.

The V and J genes are TRBV5-1 and TRBJ2-3; D call uncertain. The CDR3 is 17 residues long. The ends were cut back, 0 bases at V and 2 bases at J, with 16 bases in the middle. From germline, CDR1 is SGHRS and CDR2 YFSETQ. The CDR3 loop is CASSLVEEWIPTDTQYF. The CDR3 DNA follows: TGCGCCAGCAGCTTGGTTGAGGAATGGATCCCCACAGATACGCAGTATTTT. Supplemented by reference TRBV5-1 and TRBJ2-3, the full variable domain reads KAGVTQTPRYLIKTRGQQVTLSCSPISGHRSVSWYQQTPGQGLQFLFEYFSETQRNKGNFPGRFSGRQFSNSRSEMNVSTLELGDSALYLCASSLVEEWIPTDTQYFGPGTRLTVL.

This sequence joins TRBV28 and TRBJ2-7, with 11 bases fitting TRBD2. CDR1 is MDHEN and CDR2 is SYDVKM in the germline V gene. Trimming cost V 3 bases and J 6 bases; bases outside gene matches: 19. This CDR3 region has 19 residues. The CDR3 coding sequence is TGTGCCAGCAGTTTCCCCACCCTGACTAGCGGGACCTTCGCCCGCGAGCAGTACTTC. Encoded protein: CASSFPTLTSGTFAREQYF. Full variable domain (remainder filled in from reference TRBV28 and TRBJ2-7): DVKVTQSSRYLVKRTGEKVFLECVQDMDHENMFWYRQDPGLGLRLIYFSYDVKMKEKGDIPEGYSVSREKKERFSLILESASTNQTSMYLCASSFPTLTSGTFAREQYFGPGTRLTVT.

The chain combines TRBV2 with TRBJ1-1; 12 bases line up with TRBD1. The junction had 8 bases not matched to a gene; V was cut back by 8 bases and J by 1 base. Germline V lookup: CDR1 SNHLY, CDR2 FYNNEI. This CDR3 comprises 16 residues. CDR3 DNA: TGTGCCAGCCGGGGGACAGGGGGCGCAAGGAACACTGAAGCTTTCTTT. The encoded protein is CASRGTGGARNTEAFF.

The genes are TRBV9 and TRBJ2-2; 7 positions match TRBD2. The CDR3 contains 14 residues. The V segment lost 0 bases and the J segment 6 bases; nucleotides outside the gene matches: 2. CDR1 is SGDLS, CDR2 YYNGEE, per germline. The CDR3 protein is CASSVGAGAGELFF. CDR3 DNA: TGTGCCAGCAGCGTAGGTGCGGGAGCCGGGGAGCTGTTTTTT.

This chain links TRBV6-6 with TRBJ2-5; TRBD2 matches 8 bases. This CDR3 has 16 residues. CDR1 and CDR2 from the germline V gene are MNHNY and SVGAGI (reference sequence). The junction had 15 bases not matched to a gene; V was cut back by 8 bases and J by 4 bases. CDR3 loop: CASGSGRELWGETQYF. In nucleotides, the CDR3 is TGTGCCAGCGGGAGCGGGAGAGAGTTATGGGGAGAGACCCAGTACTTC.

The genes are TRBV5-6 and TRBJ2-1, with a weak D call TRBD1 (6 bases). The CDR3 runs to 14 residues. V was clipped by 0 bases and J by 9 bases, with 13 bases between them. From germline, CDR1 is SGHDT and CDR2 YYEEEE. The CDR3 loop reads CASSLESGDTEQFF. The DNA of the CDR3 is TGTGCCAGCAGCTTGGAGTCCGGGGACACTGAGCAGTTCTTC.

The gene calls are TRBV28 and TRBJ1-6; 9 bases agree with TRBD1. CDR3 length equals 15 residues. V lost 3 bases to trimming and J lost 10 bases; unmatched junction nucleotides: 7. Germline-derived CDR1 and CDR2 are MDHEN and SYDVKM. CDR3: CASSFGQGLGSPLHF. Written as DNA, the CDR3 is TGTGCCAGCAGTTTCGGACAGGGGTTAGGATCACCCCTCCACTTT.

The chain couples TRBV19 to TRBJ1-5, with D hard to call. CDR3 length equals 16 residues. Looked up from germline, CDR1 is LNHDA and CDR2 is SQIVND (reference sequence). V was shortened by 4 bases and J by 0 bases, with 13 bases between the two germline ends. The CDR3 here is CASSNSQWGSNQPQHF. The CDR3, as DNA: TGTGCCAGTAGTAACTCCCAGTGGGGTAGCAATCAGCCCCAGCATTTT.

This chain connects TRBV5-6 to TRBJ1-6; D uncertain. The CDR3 spans 14 residues. CDR1 and CDR2 from the germline V gene are SGHDT and YYEEEE. V was trimmed by 4 bases and J by 6 bases, leaving 11 bases between them. In DNA, the CDR3 is TGTGCCAGCAGCGCGGACGGTACTAATTCACCCCTCCACTTT. It encodes CASSADGTNSPLHF.

The chain recombines TRBV9 with TRBJ2-5, with D possibly being TRBD1 (7 bases). The V end lost 0 bases, the J end lost 5 bases, and 14 bases lay between the germline ends. Germline-derived CDR1 and CDR2 are SGDLS and YYNGEE. The CDR3 has 15 residues. CDR3 DNA: TGTGCCAGCAGCGTAGCCAGGGGGGACGGGGAGACCCAGTACTTC. Encoded protein: CASSVARGDGETQYF. The entire variable domain, with the rest obtained from reference TRBV9 and TRBJ2-5, is as follows: DSGVTQTPKHLITATGQRVTLRCSPRSGDLSVYWYQQSLDQGLQFLIQYYNGEERAKGNILERFSAQQFPDLHSELNLSSLELGDSALYFCASSVARGDGETQYFGPGTRLLVL.

In DNA form, the CDR3 reads TGTGCCAGCAGTGTTCGACAGGGCGGTGGCTATGGCTACACCTTC. Amino acid sequence: CASSVRQGGGYGYTF. J is TRBJ1-2 and V is TRBV6-5, with TRBD1 identical over 7 bases. V trimming: 5 bases; J trimming: 4 bases; junction bases outside the gene matches: 10. The CDR3 loop spans 15 amino acids. In germline, CDR1 is MNHEY, CDR2 SVGAGI.

The V and J genes are TRBV9 and TRBJ2-7; possibly TRBD2 for D (6 bases). Trimming took off 4 bases at V and 2 bases at J, with 16 bases between the two ends. This CDR3 has 15 amino acids. CDR1 SGDLS and CDR2 YYNGEE come from the germline V gene. In DNA, the CDR3 is TGTGCCAGCAGCCCCCCATCAGGCGGGACCTACGAGCAGTACTTC. This codes for CASSPPSGGTYEQYF.

The chain employs TRBV5-6 and TRBJ2-1; D may be TRBD2 (6 bases). This CDR3 is built from 17 residues. Germline values: CDR1 SGHDT, CDR2 YYEEEE. V lost 0 bases to trimming and J lost 4 bases, with 17 bases between them. The CDR3 DNA follows: TGTGCCAGCAGCTTGGCCGGGAGCGCTGGTTATTACAATGAGCAGTTCTTC. As protein: CASSLAGSAGYYNEQFF.

This chain links TRBV10-3 with TRBJ1-2, with 9 nucleotides matching TRBD1. Germline lookup yields CDR1 ENHRY and CDR2 SYGVKD. After removal of 3 bases from V and 8 bases from J, the junction contained 13 bases not matched to a gene. The CDR3 covers 16 residues. DNA of the CDR3: TGTGCCATCAGTGAATCGGACAGGGGAGGATTGCGGGGCTACACCTTC. This gives the protein CAISESDRGGLRGYTF.